The 12 T cell receptor beta chains presented below share a single source sample, sequenced in a study of cytomegalovirus exposure and HLA in healthy donors. 13 Jbeta primers and 60 Vbeta primers were used for the PCR. TCRdb's copy holds only in-frame clones and misses some; the assay was immunoSEQ multiplex PCR. The profile shows about 70,000 clones, less than 70% of them singletons. The specimen sequenced was PBMCs. These receptors were collected from a woman in her twenties or thirties in good health and CMV-seronegative.

This chain connects TRBV5-1 to TRBJ1-4; 8 nucleotides match TRBD1. J was trimmed by 7 bases and V by 3 bases; bases with no gene match: 20. CDR3 length equals 19 residues. Germline CDR1 SGHRS, CDR2 YFSETQ. CDR3 coding DNA: TGCGCCAGCAGCTCCAGGACAGGGTTTAGATCCTGGAATGGTGAAAAACTGTTTTTT. Residues: CASSSRTGFRSWNGEKLFF.

The gene calls are TRBV9 and TRBJ1-1; no clear D. Per germline, CDR1 SGDLS and CDR2 YYNGEE. The germline V and J ends were trimmed by 4 bases and 5 bases, with 15 bases remaining between them. The CDR3 contains 14 residues. DNA of the CDR3: TGTGCCAGCAGCCCATACTATGCGGTTACTGAAGCTTTCTTT. As protein: CASSPYYAVTEAFF.

This clone has only a few counts. This is likely a read error, given that the CDR3 carries no conserved phenylalanine or tryptophan at its end. The chain employs TRBV19 and TRBJ2-2; tentatively, D is TRBD2 (6 bases). This CDR3 has 14 residues. V was trimmed by 5 bases and J by 6 bases, leaving 13 bases between them. Germline lookup yields CDR1 LNHDA and CDR2 SQIVND (reference sequence). The CDR3 DNA reads TGTGCCAGTAGTCCGGCCCGGGACTCCGGGGAGCTGTTTGTT. Protein sequence: CASSPARDSGELFV.

The rearrangement uses TRBV10-2 and TRBJ2-5; TRBD2 is a possible D gene (6 bases). The CDR3 is 17 residues long. Germline assignment: CDR1 WSHSY and CDR2 SAAADI. Trimming left V 3 bases short and J 0 bases short, with 17 bases between. The CDR3 reads CASSDSRGLTNQETQYF. CDR3 DNA: TGCGCCAGCAGTGATTCGCGGGGCCTGACGAACCAAGAGACCCAGTACTTC.

The chain has TRBV6-5 and TRBJ1-1; 7 nucleotides align to TRBD1. Germline CDR1 and CDR2: MNHEY and SVGAGI. With 5 bases clipped from V and 1 base from J, the junction kept 4 bases outside the gene matches. This CDR3 has 14 residues. As DNA, the CDR3 is TGTGCCAGCAGTAAGACAGGGAGGAACACTGAAGCTTTCTTT. It specifies CASSKTGRNTEAFF.

This clone was counted a few times. The chain links TRBV10-3 to TRBJ1-3; D is perhaps TRBD1 (6 bases). In germline, CDR1 is ENHRY, CDR2 SYGVKD. V was trimmed by 10 bases and J by 5 bases, leaving 15 bases between them. This CDR3 is 13 amino acids long. The CDR3 here is CATEQGNRNTIYF. The CDR3 DNA reads TGTGCCACCGAACAGGGTAACAGAAACACCATATATTTT.

This clone appeared a few times. The V and J genes are TRBV5-5 and TRBJ2-6; weak D call: TRBD2 (5 bases). This CDR3 has 16 amino acids. Germline V gives CDR1 SGHKS, CDR2 YYEKEE (reference sequence). V shed 4 bases and J shed 4 bases, with 15 bases lying between them. The CDR3 DNA is TGTGCCAGCAGCGCGGGCCCCCTTGCCGGGGCCAACGTCCTGACTTTC. It specifies CASSAGPLAGANVLTF.

This clone was found a few times. V usage is TRBV7-3 and J usage is TRBJ1-1; perhaps TRBD1 as D (5 bases). Trimming shortened V by 4 bases and J by 1 base, and 10 bases separated the two germline ends. The germline V gene encodes CDR1 SGHTA and CDR2 FQGTGA. This CDR3 spans 14 amino acids. The CDR3 DNA sequence: TGTGCCAGCAGCTCTGGACAATCGAACACTGAAGCTTTCTTT. Its protein is CASSSGQSNTEAFF.

The chain recombines TRBV5-1 with TRBJ1-4; 7 bases agree with TRBD1. The CDR3 runs 14 residues. Unmatched junction bases numbered 8, after V lost 4 bases and J lost 8 bases. Looked up from germline, CDR1 is SGHRS and CDR2 is YFSETQ. The CDR3 protein is CASSPGTEGEKLFF. CDR3 nucleotide sequence: TGCGCCAGCAGCCCGGGGACAGAAGGGGAAAAACTGTTTTTT.

This clone appeared once. V is TRBV2 and J is TRBJ2-5; D remains ambiguous. Germline loops: CDR1 SNHLY, CDR2 FYNNEI. The CDR3 runs 14 residues. V was trimmed by 6 bases and J by 4 bases, leaving 15 bases between them. CDR3 sequence (DNA): TGTGCCAGCAGCCTACCGACGGGTGGAGAGACCCAGTACTTC. The encoded protein is CASSLPTGGETQYF. The variable domain in full, with the rest retrieved from reference TRBV2 and TRBJ2-5, is EPEVTQTPSHQVTQMGQEVILRCVPISNHLYFYWYRQILGQKVEFLVSFYNNEISEKSEIFDDQFSVERPDGSNFTLKIRSTKLEDSAMYFCASSLPTGGETQYFGPGTRLLVL.

This chain links TRBV29-1 with TRBJ2-7; the match to TRBD1 covers 8 bases. The CDR3 spans 16 residues. Germline trimming cut 1 base from V and 0 bases from J; bases unmatched to any gene: 8. The germline gives CDR1 SQVTM, CDR2 ANQGSEA. CDR3 residues: CSVEVPHRGFSYEQYF. Here the CDR3 DNA reads TGCAGCGTTGAAGTCCCTCACAGGGGGTTCTCCTACGAGCAGTACTTC.

The chain recombines TRBV11-1 with TRBJ1-6; D may be TRBD1 (5 bases). Germline V gene data show CDR1 as SGHAT and CDR2 as FQDESV (reference sequence). V shed 0 bases and J shed 2 bases, with 11 bases lying between them. CDR3 length: 17 residues. The CDR3 spells CASSLAGPPTYNSPLHF. CDR3 DNA: TGTGCCAGCAGCTTAGCGGGGCCGCCAACCTATAATTCACCCCTCCACTTT. Based on the CDR3 plus reference TRBV11-1 and TRBJ1-6, the full variable domain is EAEVAQSPRYKITEKSQAVAFWCDPISGHATLYWYRQILGQGPELLVQFQDESVVDDSQLPKDRFSAERLKGVDSTLKIQPAELGDSAMYLCASSLAGPPTYNSPLHFGNGTRLTVT.